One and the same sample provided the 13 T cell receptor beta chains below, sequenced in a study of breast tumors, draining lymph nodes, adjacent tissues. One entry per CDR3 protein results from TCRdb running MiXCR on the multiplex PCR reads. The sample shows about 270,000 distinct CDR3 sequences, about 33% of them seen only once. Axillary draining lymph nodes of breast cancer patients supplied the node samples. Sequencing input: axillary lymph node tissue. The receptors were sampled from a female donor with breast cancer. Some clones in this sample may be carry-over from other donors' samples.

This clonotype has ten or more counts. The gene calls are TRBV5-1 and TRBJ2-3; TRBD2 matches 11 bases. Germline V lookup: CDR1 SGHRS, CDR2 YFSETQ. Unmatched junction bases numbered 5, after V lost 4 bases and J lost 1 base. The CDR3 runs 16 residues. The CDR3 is CASSPIAGGRTDTQYF. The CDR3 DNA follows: TGCGCCAGCAGCCCAATAGCGGGAGGGCGCACAGATACGCAGTATTTT.

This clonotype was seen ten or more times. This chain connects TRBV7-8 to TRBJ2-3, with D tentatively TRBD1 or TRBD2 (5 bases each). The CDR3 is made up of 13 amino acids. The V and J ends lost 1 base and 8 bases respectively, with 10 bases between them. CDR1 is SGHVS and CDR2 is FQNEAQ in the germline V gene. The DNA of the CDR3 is TGTGCCAGCAGCTTAGATGAGGGACGTACGCAGTATTTT. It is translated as CASSLDEGRTQYF.

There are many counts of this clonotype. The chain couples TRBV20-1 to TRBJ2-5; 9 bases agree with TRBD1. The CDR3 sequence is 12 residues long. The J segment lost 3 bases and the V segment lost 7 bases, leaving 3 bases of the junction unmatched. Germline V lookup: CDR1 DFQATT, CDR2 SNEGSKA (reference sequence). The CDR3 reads CSVRTGEETQYF. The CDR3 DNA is TGCAGTGTGAGGACAGGGGAAGAGACCCAGTACTTC.

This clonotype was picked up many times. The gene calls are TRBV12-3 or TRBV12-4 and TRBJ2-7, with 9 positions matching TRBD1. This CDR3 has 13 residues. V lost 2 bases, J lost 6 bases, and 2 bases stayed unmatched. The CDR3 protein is CASSLQGQGEQYF. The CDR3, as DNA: TGTGCCAGCAGTTTACAGGGACAGGGCGAGCAGTACTTC.

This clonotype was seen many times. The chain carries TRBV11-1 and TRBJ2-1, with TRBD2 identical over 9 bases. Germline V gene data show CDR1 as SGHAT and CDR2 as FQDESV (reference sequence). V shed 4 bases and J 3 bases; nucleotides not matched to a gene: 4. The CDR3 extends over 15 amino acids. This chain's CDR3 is CASSSRLAVYNEQFF. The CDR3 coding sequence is TGTGCCAGCAGCTCCCGACTAGCGGTCTACAATGAGCAGTTCTTC.

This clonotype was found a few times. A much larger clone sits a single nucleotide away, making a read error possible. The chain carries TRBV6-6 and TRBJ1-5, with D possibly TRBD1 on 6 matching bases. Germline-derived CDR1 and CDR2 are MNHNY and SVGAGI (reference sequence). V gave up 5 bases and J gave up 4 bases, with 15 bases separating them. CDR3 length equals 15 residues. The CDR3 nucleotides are TGTGCCAGCAGTCCCCCTAGAGGGGGTAATCAGCCCCAGCATTTT. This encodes CASSPPRGGNQPQHF.

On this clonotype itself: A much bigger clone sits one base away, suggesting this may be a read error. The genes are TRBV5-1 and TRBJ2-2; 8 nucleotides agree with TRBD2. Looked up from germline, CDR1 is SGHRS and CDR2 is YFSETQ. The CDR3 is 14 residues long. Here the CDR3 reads CASSSGLDTGELSF. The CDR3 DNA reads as TGCGCCAGCAGCTCGGGACTAGACACCGGGGAGCTGTCTTTT.

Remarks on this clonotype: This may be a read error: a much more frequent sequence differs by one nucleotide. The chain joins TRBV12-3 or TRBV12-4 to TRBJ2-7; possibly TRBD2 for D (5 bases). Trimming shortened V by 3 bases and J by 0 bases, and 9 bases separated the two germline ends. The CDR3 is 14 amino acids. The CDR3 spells CASSFVGLSYEQYF. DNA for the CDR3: TGTGCCAGCAGTTTCGTCGGACTCTCCTACGAGCAGTACTTC.

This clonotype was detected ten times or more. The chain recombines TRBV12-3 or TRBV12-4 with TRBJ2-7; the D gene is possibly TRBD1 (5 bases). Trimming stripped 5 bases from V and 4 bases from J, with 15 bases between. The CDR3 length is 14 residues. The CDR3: CASSPHWGQYEQYF. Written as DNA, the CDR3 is TGTGCCAGCAGTCCGCACTGGGGCCAATACGAGCAGTACTTC.

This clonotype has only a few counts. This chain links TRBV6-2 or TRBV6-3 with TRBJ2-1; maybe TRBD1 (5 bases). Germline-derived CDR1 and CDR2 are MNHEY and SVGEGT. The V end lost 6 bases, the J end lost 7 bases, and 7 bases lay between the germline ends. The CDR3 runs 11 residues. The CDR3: CASRTVNEQFF. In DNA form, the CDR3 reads TGTGCCAGCAGGACAGTTAATGAGCAGTTCTTC.

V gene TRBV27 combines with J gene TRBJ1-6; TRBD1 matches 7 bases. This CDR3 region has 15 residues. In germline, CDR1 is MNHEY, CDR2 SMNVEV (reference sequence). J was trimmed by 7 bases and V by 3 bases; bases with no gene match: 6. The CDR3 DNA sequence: TGTGCCAGCAGTTTCGGGACAGTCGAAAATTCACCCCTCCACTTT. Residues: CASSFGTVENSPLHF.

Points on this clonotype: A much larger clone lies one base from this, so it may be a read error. The DNA for the CDR3 is TGTGCCAGTAAAAGACAGGGATTACTCTATGAGCAGTTCTTC. Translation: CASKRQGLLYEQFF. V gene TRBV13 combines with J gene TRBJ2-1, with 7 bases matching TRBD1. This CDR3 region has 14 residues. V lost 9 bases to trimming and J lost 8 bases; unmatched junction nucleotides: 13. Germline V CDR1 and CDR2: PRHDT, FYEKMQ (reference sequence).

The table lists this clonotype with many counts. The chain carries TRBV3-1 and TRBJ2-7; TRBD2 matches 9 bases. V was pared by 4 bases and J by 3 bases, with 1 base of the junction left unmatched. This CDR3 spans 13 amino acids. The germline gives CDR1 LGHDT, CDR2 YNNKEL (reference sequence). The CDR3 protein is CASSRAGGYEQYF. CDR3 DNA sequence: TGTGCCAGCAGCCGAGCGGGAGGCTACGAGCAGTACTTC.